The rows below give T cell receptor beta chains drawn from one sample of a study of Graves' ophthalmopathy and Graves' hyperthyroidism. TCRdb reanalysed the multiplex PCR reads using MiXCR and keeps one entry per CDR3 protein. The sample yields over a million distinct CDR3 sequences, less than 45% seen once. Sequencing used peripheral blood or thyroid tissue (not recorded which). Receptors originate from an adult man with Graves' hyperthyroidism. Each CDR3 is given without its conserved first and last residue.

length: 11; J: TRBJ2-5; V: TRBV10-3; CDR3: ARQPMDQETQY
length: 12; J: TRBJ2-7; V: TRBV2; CDR3: ASTGTGEDYEQY
length: 14; J: TRBJ1-1; V: TRBV7-8; CDR3: ASRSGTGSKGAEAF
length: 13; J: TRBJ2-7; V: TRBV7-2; CDR3: ASSLDRVTSYEQY
length: 13; J: TRBJ1-1; V: TRBV4-1; CDR3: ASSQRQRQGTEAF
length: 13; J: TRBJ1-4; V: TRBV7-9; CDR3: ASSLAGGPNEKLF
length: 10; J: TRBJ2-6; V: TRBV20-1; CDR3: SARTGANVLT
length: 11; J: TRBJ2-5; V: TRBV15; CDR3: ATSRDEQGTQY
length: 11; J: TRBJ2-7; V: TRBV7-9; CDR3: ASSLIQDYEQY
length: 14; J: TRBJ1-3; V: TRBV9; CDR3: ASSVATVGSGNTIY
length: 11; J: TRBJ2-7; V: TRBV28; CDR3: ASRPGTSHEQY
length: 12; J: TRBJ1-1; V: TRBV20-1; CDR3: SLSGGALSTEAF
length: 9; J: TRBJ2-3; V: TRBV2; CDR3: ASSQADTQY
length: 12; J: TRBJ1-6; V: TRBV28; CDR3: ASSQIPDQDSLH
length: 15; J: TRBJ2-5; V: TRBV10-3; CDR3: AISPSGGQGIQETQY
length: 11; J: TRBJ1-2; V: TRBV4-3; CDR3: ASSQDGVYGYT
length: 18; J: TRBJ1-6; V: TRBV4-2; CDR3: ASSQDAPGPGRTYNSPLH
length: 11; J: TRBJ1-2; V: TRBV6-6; CDR3: ASSRGSALGYT
length: 13; J: TRBJ2-5; V: TRBV11-2; CDR3: ASSLVGGQQGTQY
length: 12; J: TRBJ1-5; V: TRBV7-3; CDR3: ASSLTGTNQPQH
length: 12; J: TRBJ1-4; V: TRBV12-3/TRBV12-4; CDR3: ASSLGQPSEKLF
length: 13; J: TRBJ1-2; V: TRBV12-3/TRBV12-4; CDR3: ASSLRPWDNYGYT
length: 11; J: TRBJ2-5; V: TRBV20-1; CDR3: SARGQYQETQY
length: 14; J: TRBJ2-3; V: TRBV10-3; CDR3: AINVGASGTTDTQY
length: 12; J: TRBJ2-7; V: TRBV2; CDR3: ASRGTGGSPEQY
length: 11; J: TRBJ1-2; V: TRBV29-1; CDR3: SAGLGQGYGYT
length: 12; J: TRBJ1-4; V: TRBV7-9; CDR3: ASSPAGINEKLF
length: 11; J: TRBJ2-5; V: TRBV27; CDR3: ATSRQGEETQY
length: 9; J: TRBJ1-1; V: TRBV5-1; CDR3: ASSPGTEAF
length: 12; J: TRBJ2-5; V: TRBV20-1; CDR3: SAFTSGRVETQY
length: 13; J: TRBJ2-7; V: TRBV2; CDR3: ASGKMGQGAYEQY
length: 14; J: TRBJ2-7; V: TRBV20-1; CDR3: SARDTLNRGISEQY
length: 19; J: TRBJ2-3; V: TRBV11-2; CDR3: ASSLGYSLRTSGSGGDTQY
length: 11; J: TRBJ1-6; V: TRBV30; CDR3: AETGQIGSPLH
length: 13; J: TRBJ1-1; V: TRBV29-1; CDR3: SVERYRGWGTEAF
length: 12; J: TRBJ1-1; V: TRBV7-2; CDR3: ASSLVGQGTEAF